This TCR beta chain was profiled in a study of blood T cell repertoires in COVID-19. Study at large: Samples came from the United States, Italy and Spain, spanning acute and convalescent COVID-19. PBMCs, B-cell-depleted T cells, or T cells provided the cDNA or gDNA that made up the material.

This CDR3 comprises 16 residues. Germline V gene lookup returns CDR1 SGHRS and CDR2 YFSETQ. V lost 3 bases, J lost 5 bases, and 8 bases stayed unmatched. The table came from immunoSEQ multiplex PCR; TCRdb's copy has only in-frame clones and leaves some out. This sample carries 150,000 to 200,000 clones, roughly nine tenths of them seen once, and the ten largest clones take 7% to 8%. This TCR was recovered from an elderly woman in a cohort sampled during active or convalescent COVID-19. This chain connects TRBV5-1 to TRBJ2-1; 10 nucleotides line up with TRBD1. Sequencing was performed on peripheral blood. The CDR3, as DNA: TGCGCCAGCAGCTCTCCCGGGACAGGGGAACACAATGAGCAGTTCTTC. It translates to CASSSPGTGEHNEQFF.